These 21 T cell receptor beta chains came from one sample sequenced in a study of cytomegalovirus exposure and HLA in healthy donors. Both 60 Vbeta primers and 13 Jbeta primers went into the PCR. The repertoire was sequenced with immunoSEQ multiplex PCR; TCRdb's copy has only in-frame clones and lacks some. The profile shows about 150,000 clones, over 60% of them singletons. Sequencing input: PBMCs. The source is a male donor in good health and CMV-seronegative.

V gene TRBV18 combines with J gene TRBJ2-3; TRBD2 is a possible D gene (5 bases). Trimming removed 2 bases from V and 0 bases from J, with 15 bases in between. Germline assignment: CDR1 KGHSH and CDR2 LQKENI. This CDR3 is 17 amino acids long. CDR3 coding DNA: TGTGCCAGCTCACCAATCCAAGGGAGCGCTAGCACAGATACGCAGTATTTT. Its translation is CASSPIQGSASTDTQYF.

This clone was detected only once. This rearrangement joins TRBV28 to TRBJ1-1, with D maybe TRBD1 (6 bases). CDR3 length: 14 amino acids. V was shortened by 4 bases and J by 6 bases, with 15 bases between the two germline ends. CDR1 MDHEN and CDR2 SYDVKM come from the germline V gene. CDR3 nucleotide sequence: TGTGCCAGCAGTTCCGCCGGGGGGGGCTCTGAAGCTTTCTTT. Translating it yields CASSSAGGGSEAFF.

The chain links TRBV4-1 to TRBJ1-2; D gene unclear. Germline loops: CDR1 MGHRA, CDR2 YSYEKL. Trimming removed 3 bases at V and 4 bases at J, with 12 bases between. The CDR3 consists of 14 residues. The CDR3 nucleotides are TGCGCCAGCAGCCAGGAGGGCTGGGGCTATGGCTACACCTTC. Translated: CASSQEGWGYGYTF.

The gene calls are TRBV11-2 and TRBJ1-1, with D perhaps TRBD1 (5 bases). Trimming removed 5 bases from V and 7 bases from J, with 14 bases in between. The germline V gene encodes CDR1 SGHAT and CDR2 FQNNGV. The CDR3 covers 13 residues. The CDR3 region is CASSQTSDSEAFF. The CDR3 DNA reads TGTGCCAGCAGCCAAACGTCTGACAGTGAAGCTTTCTTT.

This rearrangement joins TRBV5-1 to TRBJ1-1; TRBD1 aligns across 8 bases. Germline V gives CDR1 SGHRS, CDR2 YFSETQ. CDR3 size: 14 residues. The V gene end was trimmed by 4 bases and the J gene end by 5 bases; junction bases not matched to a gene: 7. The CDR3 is CASSLQGAGTEAFF. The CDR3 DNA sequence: TGCGCCAGCAGCCTGCAGGGGGCAGGAACTGAAGCTTTCTTT. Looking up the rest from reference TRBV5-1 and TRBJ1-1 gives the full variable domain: KAGVTQTPRYLIKTRGQQVTLSCSPISGHRSVSWYQQTPGQGLQFLFEYFSETQRNKGNFPGRFSGRQFSNSRSEMNVSTLELGDSALYLCASSLQGAGTEAFFGQGTRLTVV.

The CDR3 here is CASSGTGGEKLFF. As DNA, the CDR3 is TGTGCCAGCAGCGGGACAGGGGGCGAAAAACTGTTTTTT. The V call is TRBV7-9, the J call TRBJ1-4; TRBD1 matches at 12 bases. The length of the CDR3 is 13 residues. V gave up 5 bases and J gave up 8 bases; unmatched junction bases: 0. Germline CDR1 reads SEHNR; CDR2 reads FQNEAQ (reference sequence).

This CDR3 reads CASSSDRGDYGYTF. CDR3 bases: TGTGCCAGCAGTTCTGACAGGGGGGACTATGGCTACACCTTC. This sequence joins TRBV27 and TRBJ1-2; 9 positions match TRBD1. The junction had 3 bases not matched to a gene; V was cut back by 4 bases and J by 3 bases. CDR1 and CDR2 (germline): MNHEY, SMNVEV (reference sequence). The CDR3 is 14 amino acids.

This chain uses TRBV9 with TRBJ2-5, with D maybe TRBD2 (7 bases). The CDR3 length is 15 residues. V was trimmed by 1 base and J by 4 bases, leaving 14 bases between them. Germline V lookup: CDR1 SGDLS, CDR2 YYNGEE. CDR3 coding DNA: TGTGCCAGCAGCGTAATAGGGGGGGAAAGAGAGACCCAGTACTTC. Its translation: CASSVIGGERETQYF. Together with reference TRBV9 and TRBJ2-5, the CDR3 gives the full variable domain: DSGVTQTPKHLITATGQRVTLRCSPRSGDLSVYWYQQSLDQGLQFLIQYYNGEERAKGNILERFSAQQFPDLHSELNLSSLELGDSALYFCASSVIGGERETQYFGPGTRLLVL.

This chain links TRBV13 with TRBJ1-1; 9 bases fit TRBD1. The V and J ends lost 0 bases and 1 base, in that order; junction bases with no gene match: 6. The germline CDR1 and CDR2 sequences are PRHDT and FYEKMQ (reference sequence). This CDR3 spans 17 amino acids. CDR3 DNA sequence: TGTGCCAGCAGCTTAGGAGTTACAGGGGGCCCGAACACTGAAGCTTTCTTT. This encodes CASSLGVTGGPNTEAFF.

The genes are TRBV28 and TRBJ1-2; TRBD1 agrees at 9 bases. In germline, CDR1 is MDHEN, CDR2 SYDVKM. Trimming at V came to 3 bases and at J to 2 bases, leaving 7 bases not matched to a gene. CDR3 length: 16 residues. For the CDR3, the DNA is TGTGCCAGCAGTTTCACCGACAGGGGGTTGAACTATGGCTACACCTTC. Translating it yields CASSFTDRGLNYGYTF.

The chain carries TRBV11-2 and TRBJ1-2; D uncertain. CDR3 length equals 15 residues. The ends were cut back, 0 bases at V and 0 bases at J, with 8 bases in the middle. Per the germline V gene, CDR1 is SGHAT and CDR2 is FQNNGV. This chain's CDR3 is CASSLDGQSNYGYTF. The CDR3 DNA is TGTGCCAGCAGCTTAGATGGGCAGTCTAACTATGGCTACACCTTC. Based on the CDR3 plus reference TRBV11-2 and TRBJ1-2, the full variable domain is EAGVAQSPRYKIIEKRQSVAFWCNPISGHATLYWYQQILGQGPKLLIQFQNNGVVDDSQLPKDRFSAERLKGVDSTLKIQPAKLEDSAVYLCASSLDGQSNYGYTFGSGTRLTVV.

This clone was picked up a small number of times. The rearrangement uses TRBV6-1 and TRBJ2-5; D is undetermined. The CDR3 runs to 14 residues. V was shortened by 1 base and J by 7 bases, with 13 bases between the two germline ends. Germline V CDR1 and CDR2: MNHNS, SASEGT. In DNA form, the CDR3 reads TGTGCCAGCAGTGAAGGCCCCGGAGTAGGGACCCAGTACTTC. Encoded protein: CASSEGPGVGTQYF.

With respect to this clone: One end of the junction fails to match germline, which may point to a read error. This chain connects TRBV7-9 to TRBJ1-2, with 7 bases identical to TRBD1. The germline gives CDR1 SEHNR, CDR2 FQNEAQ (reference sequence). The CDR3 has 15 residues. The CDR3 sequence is CSSSLALGQAGGYTF. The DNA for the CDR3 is TGTTCCAGCAGCTTAGCGCTCGGACAGGCAGGGGGCTACACCTTC.

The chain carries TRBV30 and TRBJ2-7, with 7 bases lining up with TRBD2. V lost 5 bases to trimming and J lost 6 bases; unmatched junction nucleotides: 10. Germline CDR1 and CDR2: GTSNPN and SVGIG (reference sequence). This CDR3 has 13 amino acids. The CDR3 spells CAWLGLGGGEQYF. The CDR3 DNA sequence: TGTGCCTGGTTAGGTCTAGGCGGGGGCGAGCAGTACTTC. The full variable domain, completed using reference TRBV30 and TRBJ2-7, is SQTIHQWPATLVQPVGSPLSLECTVEGTSNPNLYWYRQAAGRGLQLLFYSVGIGQISSEVPQNLSASRPQDRQFILSSKKLLLSDSGFYLCAWLGLGGGEQYFGPGTRLTVT.

The CDR3 DNA is TGTGCCAGCAGCTTGAGGACAGGAGCTGGAGCGGCCAACGTCCTGACTTTC. Translated, it gives CASSLRTGAGAANVLTF. The chain couples TRBV5-6 to TRBJ2-6; 7 bases are a match to TRBD1. The CDR3 loop spans 17 amino acids. CDR1 and CDR2 (germline): SGHDT, YYEEEE. V shed 1 base, J shed 6 bases, and the junction held 10 bases outside the gene matches.

The CDR3 region is CASTLQGPSYNEQFF. In DNA, the CDR3 is TGTGCCAGCACCTTACAGGGGCCGTCATACAATGAGCAGTTCTTC. V gene TRBV2 combines with J gene TRBJ2-1; 7 bases are a match to TRBD1. Germline-derived CDR1 and CDR2 are SNHLY and FYNNEI. The CDR3 loop spans 15 amino acids. The trim removed 7 bases at V and 4 bases at J, leaving 10 bases unmatched.

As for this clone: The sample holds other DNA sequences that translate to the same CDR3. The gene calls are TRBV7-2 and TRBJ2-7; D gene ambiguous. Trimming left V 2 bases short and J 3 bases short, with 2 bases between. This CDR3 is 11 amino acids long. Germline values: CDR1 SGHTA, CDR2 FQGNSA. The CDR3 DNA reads TGTGCCAGCAGCTTATACTACGAGCAGTACTTC. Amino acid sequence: CASSLYYEQYF.

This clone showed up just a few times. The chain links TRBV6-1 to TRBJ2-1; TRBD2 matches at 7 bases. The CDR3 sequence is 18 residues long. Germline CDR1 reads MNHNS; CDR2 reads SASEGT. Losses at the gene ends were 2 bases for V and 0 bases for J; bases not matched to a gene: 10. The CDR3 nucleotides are TGTGCCAGCAGTGAATCGCCTAGCGGCTGGAGCTCCTACAATGAGCAGTTCTTC. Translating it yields CASSESPSGWSSYNEQFF.

CDR3 coding DNA: TGTGCCAGCAGCTTAGGACTAGCCCTCAAGAGGACAGATACGCAGTATTTT. It codes for CASSLGLALKRTDTQYF. The chain recombines TRBV7-9 with TRBJ2-3, with 7 nucleotides matching TRBD2. The CDR3 consists of 17 residues. The ends lost 1 base at V and 3 bases at J; junction bases unmatched: 10. Germline values: CDR1 SEHNR, CDR2 FQNEAQ (reference sequence).

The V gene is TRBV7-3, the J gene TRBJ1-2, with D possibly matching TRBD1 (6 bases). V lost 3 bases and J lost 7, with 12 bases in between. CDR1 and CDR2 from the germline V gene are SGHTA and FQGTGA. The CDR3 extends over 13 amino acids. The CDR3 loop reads CASSFPGGLGYTF. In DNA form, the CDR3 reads TGTGCCAGCAGCTTCCCGGGGGGGCTTGGCTACACCTTC.

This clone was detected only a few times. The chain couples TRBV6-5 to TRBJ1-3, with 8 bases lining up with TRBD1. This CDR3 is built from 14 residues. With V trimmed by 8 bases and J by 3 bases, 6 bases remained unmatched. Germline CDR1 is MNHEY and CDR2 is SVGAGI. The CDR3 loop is CASGQGLFGNTIYF. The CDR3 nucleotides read TGTGCCAGCGGACAGGGTCTCTTTGGAAACACCATATATTTT.